These T cell receptor beta chains were read from a single sample in a study of blood T cell repertoires in COVID-19. The assay was immunoSEQ multiplex PCR, and TCRdb's table has in-frame clones only and misses some. Seen here are 150,000 or so clones, approximately 88% observed once, and the top ten hold roughly 4.9%. Input material: PBMCs or T cells enriched from blood (not recorded which). The receptors originated from a man aged 70 or older who had been exposed to COVID-19. CDR3s include the opening cysteine and the closing phenylalanine or tryptophan. Some rows have no size entry. The others give once, few or many, or a class for an expanded clone.

>TRBJ1-3|TRBV7-8|16|NA
CASSLGAPGVGNTIYF
>TRBJ2-7|TRBV7-9|13|NA
CASSYIDRSEQYF
>TRBJ1-2|TRBV6-2/TRBV6-3|15|NA
CASSRALDMGRGYTF
>TRBJ1-1|TRBV14|13|NA
CASSQQGAPEAFF
>TRBJ2-2|TRBV7-9|16|NA
CASSSARQGWSGELFF
>TRBJ1-6|TRBV6-4|13|NA
CASSRERNSPLHF
>TRBJ2-7|TRBV5-4|13|NA
CASAQGVTYEQYF
>TRBJ2-5|TRBV25-1|14|NA
CASSESARRMAQYF
>TRBJ1-2|TRBV5-8|14|once
CASSQGQGNYGYTF
>TRBJ2-7|TRBV5-5|15|NA
CASSLGQGLSYEQYF
>TRBJ1-6|TRBV29-1|15|NA
CSVPTGEGNNSPLHF
>TRBJ1-2|TRBV4-3|13|NA
CASSQIQGQGYTF